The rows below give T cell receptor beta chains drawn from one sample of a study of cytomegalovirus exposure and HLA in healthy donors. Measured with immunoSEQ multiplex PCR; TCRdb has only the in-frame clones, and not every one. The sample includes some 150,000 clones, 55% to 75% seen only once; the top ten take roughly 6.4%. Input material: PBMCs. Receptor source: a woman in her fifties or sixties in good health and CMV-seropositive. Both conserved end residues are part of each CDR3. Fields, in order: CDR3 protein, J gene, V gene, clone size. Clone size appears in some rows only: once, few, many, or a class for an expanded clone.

CASSIFGSTDTQYF,TRBJ2-3,TRBV19,few
CASSLGQTNYEQYF,TRBJ2-7,TRBV5-6,once
CASIKTGVGNEQYF,TRBJ2-7,TRBV28,few
CASSDGREKRETQYF,TRBJ2-5,TRBV25-1,.
CASSATGFIPNEQFF,TRBJ2-1,TRBV27,few
CAWSVGGQQYF,TRBJ2-7,TRBV30,once
CASRPPAGAKGTDTQYF,TRBJ2-3,TRBV2,few
CAVGGTSRTDTQYF,TRBJ2-3,TRBV19,.
CAWSRGLMTQYF,TRBJ2-5,TRBV30,once
CAISESGGRLGYTEAFF,TRBJ1-1,TRBV10-3,.
CASSSDTEAFF,TRBJ1-1,TRBV13,few
CASSPVMGSGNSYNEQFF,TRBJ2-1,TRBV19,.
CASSIPRGGTNEQFF,TRBJ2-1,TRBV19,once
CASSLDTTRNQPQHF,TRBJ1-5,TRBV5-1,.
CASSLRDTDTQYF,TRBJ2-3,TRBV7-9,.
CASSLTGGDTEAFF,TRBJ1-1,TRBV7-8,.
CASSDFRSYEQYF,TRBJ2-7,TRBV7-9,few
CASSLAGAADTQYF,TRBJ2-3,TRBV28,few
CAWRRLPETYEQYF,TRBJ2-7,TRBV30,.
CASSLSGTANEKLFF,TRBJ1-4,TRBV7-2,once
CASRPRQGAHEQYF,TRBJ2-7,TRBV27,.
CASSLSFNEKLFF,TRBJ1-4,TRBV27,.
CASSSPGTRAEAFF,TRBJ1-1,TRBV28,.
CATSRDRIGNTIYF,TRBJ1-3,TRBV15,.
CASSVGSGANTGELFF,TRBJ2-2,TRBV9,.
CASSLGLAFTDTQYF,TRBJ2-3,TRBV7-3,.
CASSPGDRGWETQYF,TRBJ2-5,TRBV11-2,.
CASSFNRGSYEQYF,TRBJ2-7,TRBV6-5,.
CASSARDRDYEQYF,TRBJ2-7,TRBV2,.
CASSPTGGLREQFF,TRBJ2-1,TRBV25-1,.
CASSPSQGQGFTGELFF,TRBJ2-2,TRBV11-1,.